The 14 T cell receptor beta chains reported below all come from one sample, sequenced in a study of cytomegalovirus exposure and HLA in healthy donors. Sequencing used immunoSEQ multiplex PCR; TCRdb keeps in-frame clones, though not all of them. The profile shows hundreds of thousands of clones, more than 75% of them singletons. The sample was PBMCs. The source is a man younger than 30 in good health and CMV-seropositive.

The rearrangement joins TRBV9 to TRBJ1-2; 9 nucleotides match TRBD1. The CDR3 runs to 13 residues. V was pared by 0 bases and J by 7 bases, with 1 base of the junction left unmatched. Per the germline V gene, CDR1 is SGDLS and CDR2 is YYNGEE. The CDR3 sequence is CASSVGQGGGYTF. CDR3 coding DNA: TGTGCCAGCAGCGTAGGACAGGGGGGTGGCTACACCTTC.

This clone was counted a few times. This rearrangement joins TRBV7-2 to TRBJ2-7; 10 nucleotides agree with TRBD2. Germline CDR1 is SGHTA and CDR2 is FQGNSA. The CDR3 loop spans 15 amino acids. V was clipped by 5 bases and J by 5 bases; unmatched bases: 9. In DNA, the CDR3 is TGTGCCAGCAGCCTTTTAGCGGGAGGCCCCCACGAGCAGTACTTC. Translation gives CASSLLAGGPHEQYF.

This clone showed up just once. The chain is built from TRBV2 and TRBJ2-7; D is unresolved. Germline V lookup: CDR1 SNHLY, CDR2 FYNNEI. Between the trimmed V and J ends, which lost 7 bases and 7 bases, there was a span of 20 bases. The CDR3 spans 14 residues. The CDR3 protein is CASKSFDGEWEQYF. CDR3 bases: TGTGCCAGCAAGAGTTTCGACGGCGAGTGGGAGCAGTACTTC.

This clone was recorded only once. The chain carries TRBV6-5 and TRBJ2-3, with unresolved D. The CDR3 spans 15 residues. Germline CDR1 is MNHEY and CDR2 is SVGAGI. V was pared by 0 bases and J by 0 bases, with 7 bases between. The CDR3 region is CASSYSIGSTDTQYF. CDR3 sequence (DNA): TGTGCCAGCAGTTACTCTATAGGTAGCACAGATACGCAGTATTTT.

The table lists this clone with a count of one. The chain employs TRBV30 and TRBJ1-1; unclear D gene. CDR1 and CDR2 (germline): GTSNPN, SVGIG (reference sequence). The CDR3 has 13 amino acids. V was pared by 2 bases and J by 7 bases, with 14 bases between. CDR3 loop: CAWSYPRWIEAFF. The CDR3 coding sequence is TGTGCCTGGAGTTACCCGAGGTGGATTGAAGCTTTCTTT.

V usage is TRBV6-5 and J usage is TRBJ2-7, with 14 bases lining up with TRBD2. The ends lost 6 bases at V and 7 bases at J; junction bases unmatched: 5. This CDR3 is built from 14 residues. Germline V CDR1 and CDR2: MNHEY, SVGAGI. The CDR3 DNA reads TGTGCCAGCAGACAGGGACTAGCGGGAGTTGAGCAGTACTTC. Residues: CASRQGLAGVEQYF.

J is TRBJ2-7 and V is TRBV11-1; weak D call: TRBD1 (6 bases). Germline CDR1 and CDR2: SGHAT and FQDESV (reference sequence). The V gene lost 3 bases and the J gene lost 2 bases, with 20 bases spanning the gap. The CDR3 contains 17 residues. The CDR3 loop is CASSFGPLMAGAYEQYF. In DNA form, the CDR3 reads TGTGCCAGCAGCTTTGGGCCCCTAATGGCAGGGGCCTACGAGCAGTACTTC.

The CDR3 region is CASSWGTGAYEQYF. In nucleotides, the CDR3 is TGTGCCAGCAGCTGGGGGACTGGCGCCTACGAGCAGTACTTC. The chain joins TRBV7-9 to TRBJ2-7; D might be TRBD2 (6 bases). Trimming pared 4 bases from V and 2 bases from J, leaving 12 bases between. The CDR3 covers 14 residues. CDR1 is SEHNR, CDR2 FQNEAQ, per germline (reference sequence).

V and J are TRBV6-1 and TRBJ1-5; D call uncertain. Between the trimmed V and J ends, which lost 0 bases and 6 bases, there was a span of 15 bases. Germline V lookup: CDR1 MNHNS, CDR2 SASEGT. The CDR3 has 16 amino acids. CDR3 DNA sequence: TGTGCCAGCAGTGAAGCCCACGGGGTCTCAGGTCAGCCCCAGCATTTT. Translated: CASSEAHGVSGQPQHF.

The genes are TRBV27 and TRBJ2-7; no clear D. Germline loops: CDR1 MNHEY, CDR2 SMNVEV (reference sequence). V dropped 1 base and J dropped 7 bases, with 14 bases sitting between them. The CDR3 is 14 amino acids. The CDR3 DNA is TGTGCCAGCAGTTTATTGGGTAGTGGTCTTGAGCAGTACTTC. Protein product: CASSLLGSGLEQYF.

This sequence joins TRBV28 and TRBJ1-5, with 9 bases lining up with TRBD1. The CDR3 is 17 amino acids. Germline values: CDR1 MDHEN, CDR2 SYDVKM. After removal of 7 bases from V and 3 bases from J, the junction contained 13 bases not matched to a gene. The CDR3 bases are TGTGCCAGCACTAAATTCCCGGGACAGGGATACAATCAGCCCCAGCATTTT. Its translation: CASTKFPGQGYNQPQHF. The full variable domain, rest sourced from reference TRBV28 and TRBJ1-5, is DVKVTQSSRYLVKRTGEKVFLECVQDMDHENMFWYRQDPGLGLRLIYFSYDVKMKEKGDIPEGYSVSREKKERFSLILESASTNQTSMYLCASTKFPGQGYNQPQHFGDGTRLSIL.

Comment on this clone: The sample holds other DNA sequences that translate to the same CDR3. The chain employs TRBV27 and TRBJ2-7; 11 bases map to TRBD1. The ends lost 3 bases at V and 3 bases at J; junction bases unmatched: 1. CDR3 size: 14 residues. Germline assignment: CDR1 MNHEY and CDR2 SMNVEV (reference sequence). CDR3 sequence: CASSFGTGGYEQYF. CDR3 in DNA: TGTGCCAGCAGTTTCGGGACAGGGGGCTACGAGCAGTACTTC.

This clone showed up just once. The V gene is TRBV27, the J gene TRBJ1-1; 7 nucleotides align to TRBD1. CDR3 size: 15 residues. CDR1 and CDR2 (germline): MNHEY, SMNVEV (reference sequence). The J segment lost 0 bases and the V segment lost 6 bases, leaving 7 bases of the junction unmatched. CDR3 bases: TGTGCCAGCAGAGACACAGGGGCGGTGAACACTGAAGCTTTCTTT. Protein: CASRDTGAVNTEAFF.

The CDR3 DNA is TGTGCCAGCAGTGACGCTAGGGATCAGCCCCAGCATTTT. This encodes CASSDARDQPQHF. The chain combines TRBV6-1 with TRBJ1-5; D gene uncertain. This CDR3 spans 13 amino acids. CDR1 and CDR2 from the germline V gene are MNHNS and SASEGT. Trimming left V 3 bases short and J 5 bases short, with 8 bases between.